What follows are 11 T cell receptor beta chains derived from one specimen sequenced in a study of T-cell reconstitution after alpha-beta-depleted transplantation in children (TCRdb year 2016). Receptors were amplified or captured by PCR. Sequencing instrument: Illumina HiSeq 2500. TCR libraries were prepared with molecular barcoding, using unique molecular identifiers to normalize TCRbeta repertoire quantification. TCRdb reanalyzed the raw reads on its own, using fastp at Q25 for trimming and MiXCR for clone calling, and kept in-frame beta chains. Rows with a matching CDR3 protein are joined into one entry that keeps the most common DNA and genes. The table for this sample lists 300,000 to 350,000 distinct CDR3 sequences; 16% of them were counted only once. Approximately 38% of the sample comes from the top ten. Interpreted using the paper, the treatment or condition label stands for: allogeneic hematopoietic cell transplantation with graft depleted of TCRalphabeta T cells and CD19 B cells.

The material sequenced was PBMCs, mostly from graft donor cells, taken 360 days after TCRalphabeta/CD19-depleted stem cell transplant. Source of these receptors: a male patient between 2 and 15 years old who had a stem cell transplant for acute lymphoblastic leukemia, so the T cells may come from the graft donor.

This clonotype was seen more than once but under ten times. CDR3 loop: CASSFVAGGETQYF. In DNA, the CDR3 is TGTGCCAGCAGTTTCGTTGCGGGAGGAGAGACCCAGTACTTC. V and J are TRBV12-3 or TRBV12-4 and TRBJ2-5; 8 nucleotides match TRBD2. The ends lost 3 bases at V and 4 bases at J; junction bases unmatched: 4. CDR3 size: 14 residues.

The chain is built from TRBV29-1 and TRBJ2-7; 9 bases align to TRBD1. There are 13 residues in the CDR3. CDR1 and CDR2 (germline): SQVTM, ANQGSEA. The CDR3 protein is CFPRGDRAYEQYF. CDR3 DNA: TGCTTCCCCCGTGGGGACAGGGCTTACGAGCAGTACTTC.

This clonotype was counted only a few times. This chain joins TRBV15 and TRBJ2-5; 7 nucleotides line up with TRBD2. Germline V CDR1 and CDR2: LNHNV, YYDKDF (reference sequence). The J segment lost 3 bases and the V segment lost 6 bases, leaving 13 bases of the junction unmatched. This CDR3 is 16 amino acids long. CDR3 loop: CATRGGMTSSKETQYF. The CDR3 DNA sequence: TGTGCCACCAGGGGGGGAATGACTAGCAGCAAAGAGACCCAGTACTTC.

The sample holds a few counts of this clonotype. The chain employs TRBV20-1 and TRBJ1-6; TRBD1 might be the D (6 bases). The CDR3 covers 14 residues. Trimming stripped 5 bases from V and 7 bases from J, with 15 bases between. The germline gives CDR1 DFQATT, CDR2 SNEGSKA (reference sequence). DNA for the CDR3: TGCAGTGCTCAGCTGGGGGGGCGGAATTCACCCCTCCACTTT. Translating gives CSAQLGGRNSPLHF.

This clonotype appeared many times. Here the CDR3 reads CASSQDGPSGELFF. The DNA of the CDR3 is TGTGCCAGCAGCCAAGACGGACCGTCCGGGGAGCTGTTTTTT. The chain combines TRBV4-2 with TRBJ2-2; D unresolved. Germline V gene lookup returns CDR1 LGHNA and CDR2 YNFKEQ. The CDR3 extends over 14 amino acids. The ends were cut back, 0 bases at V and 6 bases at J, with 8 bases in the middle.

This chain uses TRBV28 with TRBJ2-6, with D tentatively TRBD1 or TRBD2 (6 bases each). CDR1 and CDR2 from the germline V gene are MDHEN and SYDVKM. CDR3 size: 15 residues. Trimming removed 5 bases from V and 4 bases from J, with 12 bases in between. CDR3 protein: CASSPRGVGANVLTF. DNA for the CDR3: TGTGCCAGCAGTCCTAGGGGGGTCGGGGCCAACGTCCTGACTTTC.

The chain joins TRBV10-3 to TRBJ2-1; D uncertain. The CDR3 length is 14 residues. V was trimmed by 0 bases and J by 10 bases, leaving 13 bases between them. Germline assignment: CDR1 ENHRY and CDR2 SYGVKD. This chain's CDR3 is CAISESAGHGEQFF. In DNA form, the CDR3 reads TGTGCCATCAGTGAGTCGGCAGGCCACGGGGAGCAGTTCTTC.

This clonotype was detected only a few times. The CDR3 nucleotides are TGCGCCAGCAGCTTGGCCGGGACGTTGAACACCGGGGAGCTGTTTTTT. It encodes CASSLAGTLNTGELFF. This chain joins TRBV5-1 and TRBJ2-2, with D perhaps matching TRBD1 or TRBD2 (5 bases each). The CDR3 contains 16 residues. Germline CDR1 SGHRS, CDR2 YFSETQ. Trimming stripped 0 bases from V and 1 base from J, with 10 bases between.

This clonotype was detected a few times. The chain recombines TRBV4-3 with TRBJ2-1, with 8 positions matching TRBD1. Germline V lookup: CDR1 LGHNA, CDR2 YSLEER. V shed 2 bases and J 6 bases; nucleotides not matched to a gene: 6. This CDR3 has 15 residues. CDR3 amino acids: CASSQSRDRTNEQFF. CDR3 nucleotides: TGCGCCAGCAGCCAATCCAGGGACAGGACCAATGAGCAGTTCTTC.

The V call is TRBV4-3, the J call TRBJ1-6, with a weak D call TRBD1 (6 bases). Germline lookup yields CDR1 LGHNA and CDR2 YSLEER. Trimming removed 3 bases at V and 8 bases at J, with 20 bases between. CDR3 length equals 17 residues. In nucleotides, the CDR3 is TGCGCCAGCAGCCATAACTACAGGGTTGCAGGAGATTCACCCCTCCACTTT. Translating gives CASSHNYRVAGDSPLHF.

In this sample, this clonotype turned up many times. This chain links TRBV7-9 with TRBJ2-2; TRBD1 might be the D (5 bases). In germline, CDR1 is SEHNR, CDR2 FQNEAQ (reference sequence). The CDR3 contains 15 residues. V lost 5 bases, J lost 4 bases, and 14 bases lay in between. This CDR3 reads CASSPLRDVTGELFF. DNA for the CDR3: TGTGCCAGCAGCCCCCTCAGGGATGTCACCGGGGAGCTGTTTTTT.